The next 5 T cell receptor beta chains were all read from a single sample in a study of blood T cell repertoires in COVID-19. Using immunoSEQ multiplex PCR, the repertoire was profiled, and TCRdb retains in-frame clones only, with some absent. In the table there are approximately 300,000 clones, roughly 88% of which are singletons. Sequences were obtained from peripheral blood. The receptors originated from a woman aged 45 to 65 with acute or convalescent COVID-19.

This clone has a count of ten or more. V usage is TRBV5-4 and J usage is TRBJ1-2; possible D gene TRBD1, 6 bases. This CDR3 has 14 residues. Germline V gene sequence: CDR1 SGHNT, CDR2 YYREEE (reference sequence). V was clipped by 0 bases and J by 4 bases, with 10 bases between them. CDR3 sequence (DNA): TGTGCCAGCAGCTTGGACAGGGATGCCTATGGCTACACCTTC. It translates to CASSLDRDAYGYTF.

The rearrangement links TRBV25-1 to TRBJ1-2, with D uncertain. The germline V and J ends were trimmed by 4 bases and 3 bases, with 9 bases remaining between them. Germline-derived CDR1 and CDR2 are MGHDK and SYGVNS. The CDR3 covers 13 residues. The CDR3 protein is CASSVTFDYGYTF. The CDR3 nucleotides read TGTGCCAGCAGTGTTACATTCGACTATGGCTACACCTTC.

The chain uses TRBV28 and TRBJ1-4, with 7 bases identical to TRBD1. Germline V gene data show CDR1 as MDHEN and CDR2 as SYDVKM. This CDR3 has 15 residues. With V trimmed by 4 bases and J by 3 bases, 5 bases remained unmatched. CDR3 sequence (DNA): TGTGCCAGCAGTTCCGGGACAGCGCCTAATGAAAAACTGTTTTTT. This sequence encodes CASSSGTAPNEKLFF. The variable domain in full, completed from reference TRBV28 and TRBJ1-4, reads DVKVTQSSRYLVKRTGEKVFLECVQDMDHENMFWYRQDPGLGLRLIYFSYDVKMKEKGDIPEGYSVSREKKERFSLILESASTNQTSMYLCASSSGTAPNEKLFFGSGTQLSVL.

The rearrangement uses TRBV28 and TRBJ2-3; tentative D call: TRBD2 (5 bases). The CDR3 length is 13 residues. V dropped 5 bases and J dropped 2 bases, with 8 bases sitting between them. Per the germline V gene, CDR1 is MDHEN and CDR2 is SYDVKM. CDR3 sequence: CASSPSNTDTQYF. The DNA for the CDR3 is TGTGCCAGCAGTCCTAGCAACACAGATACGCAGTATTTT.

The chain uses TRBV2 and TRBJ2-7; possibly TRBD1 for D (6 bases). The CDR3 is 14 residues long. V gave up 5 bases and J gave up 0 bases, with 11 bases separating them. The germline gives CDR1 SNHLY, CDR2 FYNNEI. CDR3 DNA: TGTGCCAGCAGTCTCGACAGGAGCTCCTACGAGCAGTACTTC. Translation gives CASSLDRSSYEQYF.